Listed below are T cell receptor beta chains from one sample, sequenced in a study of glioma-infiltrating T cells after dendritic cell vaccination. Sequencing was performed with immunoSEQ multiplex PCR; in TCRdb, only in-frame clones are kept and a portion is missing. The profile shows some 78,000 clones, 85% of them singletons. Source: blood, taken after dendritic cell vaccination. Receptor source: a human donor with glioblastoma. Both conserved end residues are part of each CDR3. A D gene is named only where the DNA matches it firmly. Expanded clones get a size class; other rows say once, few or many, or leave the size out.

CDR3nt,CDR3aa,d_gene,v_gene,j_gene,abundance
TGTGCCAGCAGCTTAATTCCGGGATTCCTCGTAACTGAAGCTTTCTTT,CASSLIPGFLVTEAFF,NA,TRBV7-9,TRBJ1-1,once
TGTGCCAGCGGGCTAAGGGGGCCTGGAAACACCATATATTTT,CASGLRGPGNTIYF,TRBD1,TRBV9,TRBJ1-3,NA
TGTGCCAGATCAACACGAGGGACAGGGATTCCGTACGAGCAGTACTTC,CARSTRGTGIPYEQYF,TRBD1,TRBV27,TRBJ2-7,NA
TGTGCCAGCAGCTATGGGGGCTCGGCAGATACGCAGTATTTT,CASSYGGSADTQYF,NA,TRBV7-2,TRBJ2-3,NA
TGTGCCAGCAGCTCATTTCCAACTCGGGACAGACTACCGTGTAGCAATCAGCCCCAGCATTTT,CASSSFPTRDRLPCSNQPQHF,TRBD1,TRBV7-3,TRBJ1-5,NA
TGTGCCAGTAGTACCCCCCGCCAGGGGGGCGATGAGCAGTTCTTC,CASSTPRQGGDEQFF,NA,TRBV19,TRBJ2-1,NA
TGTGCCAGTGGAGACAGGGGAGAGACCCAGTACTTC,CASGDRGETQYF,TRBD1,TRBV19,TRBJ2-5,NA
TGTGCCAGCAGCCCCCCGGGACAGGGGGCAGATGAGCAGTTCTTC,CASSPPGQGADEQFF,TRBD1,TRBV5-4,TRBJ2-1,NA
TGTTCCAGCGCAGGATATAGCAATCAGCCCCAGCATTTT,CSSAGYSNQPQHF,NA,TRBV2,TRBJ1-5,NA
TGCGCCAGCAGCTTAGCGGGGGGGGAACTCAATGAGCAGTTCTTC,CASSLAGGELNEQFF,TRBD2,TRBV5-1,TRBJ2-1,NA
TGTGCCAGCAGCTTACGACGCGGGGGGTACAATGAGCAGTTCTTC,CASSLRRGGYNEQFF,TRBD2,TRBV11-3,TRBJ2-1,NA
TGTGCCAGTAGTCGGCGCCGACACACCAATCCGAACACCGGGGAGCTGTTTTTT,CASSRRRHTNPNTGELFF,NA,TRBV19,TRBJ2-2,NA
TGTGCCAGCAGCTTAGCGGGGGGGGGAGATACGCAGTATTTT,CASSLAGGGDTQYF,TRBD2,TRBV7-6,TRBJ2-3,NA
TGTGCCACCAGTTGGGACAGGGAGCTAAATCAGCCCCAGCATTTT,CATSWDRELNQPQHF,TRBD1,TRBV15,TRBJ1-5,hyperexpanded
TGTGCCAGCAGCTTGGGGGGCCCCAGCCTAGCCAAAAACATTCAGTACTTC,CASSLGGPSLAKNIQYF,NA,TRBV5-8,TRBJ2-4,once
TGTGCCAGCAGCCATGCCCGGGCAGGGCGAAACACCGGGGAGCTGTTTTTT,CASSHARAGRNTGELFF,NA,TRBV5-4,TRBJ2-2,few
TGCAGCGTCGGTCAAGACAGGGACAAAGAGACCCAGTACTTC,CSVGQDRDKETQYF,TRBD1,TRBV29-1,TRBJ2-5,once
TGTGCCAGCAGTTCCGGACTAGTGCTCTACGAGCAGTACTTC,CASSSGLVLYEQYF,TRBD2,TRBV6-5,TRBJ2-7,NA
TGTGCCAGCAGTCCGCCGCCGGCGGGGCCGGGCTATGGCTACACCTTC,CASSPPPAGPGYGYTF,NA,TRBV28,TRBJ1-2,NA
TGTGCCAGCAGTTTAAAGGCCAGGGGGCCTCAAGAGACCCAGTACTTC,CASSLKARGPQETQYF,TRBD1,TRBV28,TRBJ2-5,NA
TGTGCCAGTAGTCCTAGCGGGGCGCCTGACGAGCAGTACTTC,CASSPSGAPDEQYF,TRBD2,TRBV19,TRBJ2-7,NA
TGTGCCAGCAGGCCGTCCGGGCAGGACGACTACGCAACTAATGAAAAACTGTTTTTT,CASRPSGQDDYATNEKLFF,NA,TRBV27,TRBJ1-4,few
TGTGCCAACGCATCCAACCAGGAGGCCTACAATGAGCAGTTCTTC,CANASNQEAYNEQFF,NA,TRBV28,TRBJ2-1,NA
TGTGCCAGCAGCTTAGAGGGTAGCGGGAGCACGGAGACCCAGTACTTC,CASSLEGSGSTETQYF,TRBD2,TRBV7-2,TRBJ2-5,NA
TGTGCCAGCAGCGTAGCTAACCAGCGGGAAGTCCTTGAGCAGTTCTTC,CASSVANQREVLEQFF,TRBD2,TRBV9,TRBJ2-1,NA
TGTGCCAGCAGCTTAGTCAGGGCCTCTCGGGACAATGAGCAGTTCTTC,CASSLVRASRDNEQFF,NA,TRBV7-2,TRBJ2-1,NA
TGTGCCAGCAGCGTAGCGGGAACTAGCGGGGTCCCCTACAATGAGCAGTTCTTC,CASSVAGTSGVPYNEQFF,TRBD2,TRBV9,TRBJ2-1,NA
TGTGCCAGCTCACCATATCCGAGATCTACAGGGATTAATGCGTTTTTT,CASSPYPRSTGINAFF,NA,TRBV18,TRBJ1-4,NA
TGCGCCAGCAGCTTAGCGGGGGGCCCGTACGAGCAGTACTTC,CASSLAGGPYEQYF,TRBD2,TRBV5-1,TRBJ2-7,NA
TGTGCCACCATGACAGGGTACACCGGGGAGCTGTTTTTT,CATMTGYTGELFF,TRBD1,TRBV15,TRBJ2-2,once
TGTGCCAGCAGTCCCGGGACAGTCTACAATGAGCAGTTCTTC,CASSPGTVYNEQFF,TRBD1,TRBV28,TRBJ2-1,NA
TGTGCCAGCAGCTTAGTGGGACAGAACTATGGCTACACCTTC,CASSLVGQNYGYTF,TRBD1,TRBV11-2,TRBJ1-2,NA
TGTGCCAGCAGCCAGGGCAGGGACACTGAAGCTTTCTTT,CASSQGRDTEAFF,NA,TRBV16,TRBJ1-1,NA
TGTGCCAGCAGTGGGAGGGCTACTTTAAACTATGGCTACACCTTC,CASSGRATLNYGYTF,NA,TRBV2,TRBJ1-2,NA
TGTGCCAGCAGAAGTCCATCGGCAGGGCAGTTCTTC,CASRSPSAGQFF,NA,TRBV7-9,TRBJ2-1,NA
TGTGCCAGCAGCTTCGGGACAGTGAACACTGAAGCTTTCTTT,CASSFGTVNTEAFF,TRBD1,TRBV7-2,TRBJ1-1,NA
TGCGCCAGCAGCTTGGAGCTTGTAGCGCAAGAGGAATTCTTC,CASSLELVAQEEFF,NA,TRBV5-1,TRBJ2-1,NA
TGTGCCAGCAGCCAAGATCATGGCGGAGACTATGGCTACACCTTC,CASSQDHGGDYGYTF,NA,TRBV4-2,TRBJ1-2,NA
TGTGCCAGCACCCAGAGGGGGACAGGGTTGATCCACGAGCAGTACTTC,CASTQRGTGLIHEQYF,TRBD1,TRBV28,TRBJ2-7,NA
TGTGCCAGCAGTCCCGGGACAGCAAACACTGAAGCTTTCTTT,CASSPGTANTEAFF,TRBD1,TRBV27,TRBJ1-1,NA
TGTGCCAGCAGCCCGGGACAGACCTCTGGAAACACCATATATTTT,CASSPGQTSGNTIYF,TRBD1,TRBV11-1,TRBJ1-3,NA
TGTGCCAGCAGTTTACGGACAGAAGATTCACCCCTCCACTTT,CASSLRTEDSPLHF,NA,TRBV27,TRBJ1-6,NA
TGTGCCAGCAGCTCGACAGGGGTGGGTGGCTACACCTTC,CASSSTGVGGYTF,TRBD1,TRBV7-3,TRBJ1-2,NA
TGTGCCAGCAGTGAACACAGGGACCAAGAGACCCAGTACTTC,CASSEHRDQETQYF,NA,TRBV25-1,TRBJ2-5,NA
TGTGCCAGCTCACCACTTTCTACAGCGGCAAAAACAACTAATGAAAAACTGTTTTTT,CASSPLSTAAKTTNEKLFF,NA,TRBV18,TRBJ1-4,NA
TGTGCCAGCAGCTTGGTTGGCCTCACAGATACGCAGTATTTT,CASSLVGLTDTQYF,NA,TRBV5-6,TRBJ2-3,NA
TGTGCCAGCAGCGTCGGGACAGGGGAATATGAGCAGTTCTTC,CASSVGTGEYEQFF,TRBD1,TRBV7-6,TRBJ2-1,NA
TGTGCCAGTAGTATGGACAGGTACAATCAGCCCCAGCATTTT,CASSMDRYNQPQHF,TRBD1,TRBV19,TRBJ1-5,NA
TGCGCCAGCACCTATACAGGGGGCAATATGGAGACCCAGTACTTC,CASTYTGGNMETQYF,TRBD1,TRBV5-1,TRBJ2-5,NA
TGTGCCAGCAGCCAGAGGGGCGGGGGGGCCCAAGAGACCCAGTACTTC,CASSQRGGGAQETQYF,TRBD2,TRBV4-2,TRBJ2-5,NA
TGTGCCAGCAGCTTTTGGGAGGACACCATATATTTT,CASSFWEDTIYF,NA,TRBV5-4,TRBJ1-3,NA
TGTGCCAGTAAGTCCCAGGCCCAAGAGACCCAGTACTTC,CASKSQAQETQYF,NA,TRBV19,TRBJ2-5,NA
TGCGCCAGCAGCTTGGGGTGGGGACTAGAAACCTACGAGCAGTACTTC,CASSLGWGLETYEQYF,TRBD2,TRBV5-1,TRBJ2-7,once
TGCGCCAGCAGCGCCGGGACACCTAGCACAGATACGCAGTATTTT,CASSAGTPSTDTQYF,NA,TRBV5-1,TRBJ2-3,NA
TGTGCCAGCAGCCCCTCCAGGCGTAACACTGAAGCTTTCTTT,CASSPSRRNTEAFF,NA,TRBV7-9,TRBJ1-1,NA
TGTGCCAGCAGCTTGGGGGAGGGACAGGGATACTCACCCCTCCACTTT,CASSLGEGQGYSPLHF,TRBD1,TRBV5-4,TRBJ1-6,NA
TGTGCCAGTAGTCACCTCGGACAGGGGGAGTACGAGCAGTACTTC,CASSHLGQGEYEQYF,TRBD1,TRBV19,TRBJ2-7,few
TGTGCCACCAGCAGAGCAAGGGACAGGACGAACACTGAAGCTTTCTTT,CATSRARDRTNTEAFF,TRBD1,TRBV15,TRBJ1-1,NA
TGTGCCAGTACCCCTTTCGGTGGTTCCTACAATGAGCAGTTCTTC,CASTPFGGSYNEQFF,NA,TRBV19,TRBJ2-1,NA
TGCGCCAGCAGCGCAGGATTACACACTGAAGCTTTCTTT,CASSAGLHTEAFF,NA,TRBV5-1,TRBJ1-1,NA